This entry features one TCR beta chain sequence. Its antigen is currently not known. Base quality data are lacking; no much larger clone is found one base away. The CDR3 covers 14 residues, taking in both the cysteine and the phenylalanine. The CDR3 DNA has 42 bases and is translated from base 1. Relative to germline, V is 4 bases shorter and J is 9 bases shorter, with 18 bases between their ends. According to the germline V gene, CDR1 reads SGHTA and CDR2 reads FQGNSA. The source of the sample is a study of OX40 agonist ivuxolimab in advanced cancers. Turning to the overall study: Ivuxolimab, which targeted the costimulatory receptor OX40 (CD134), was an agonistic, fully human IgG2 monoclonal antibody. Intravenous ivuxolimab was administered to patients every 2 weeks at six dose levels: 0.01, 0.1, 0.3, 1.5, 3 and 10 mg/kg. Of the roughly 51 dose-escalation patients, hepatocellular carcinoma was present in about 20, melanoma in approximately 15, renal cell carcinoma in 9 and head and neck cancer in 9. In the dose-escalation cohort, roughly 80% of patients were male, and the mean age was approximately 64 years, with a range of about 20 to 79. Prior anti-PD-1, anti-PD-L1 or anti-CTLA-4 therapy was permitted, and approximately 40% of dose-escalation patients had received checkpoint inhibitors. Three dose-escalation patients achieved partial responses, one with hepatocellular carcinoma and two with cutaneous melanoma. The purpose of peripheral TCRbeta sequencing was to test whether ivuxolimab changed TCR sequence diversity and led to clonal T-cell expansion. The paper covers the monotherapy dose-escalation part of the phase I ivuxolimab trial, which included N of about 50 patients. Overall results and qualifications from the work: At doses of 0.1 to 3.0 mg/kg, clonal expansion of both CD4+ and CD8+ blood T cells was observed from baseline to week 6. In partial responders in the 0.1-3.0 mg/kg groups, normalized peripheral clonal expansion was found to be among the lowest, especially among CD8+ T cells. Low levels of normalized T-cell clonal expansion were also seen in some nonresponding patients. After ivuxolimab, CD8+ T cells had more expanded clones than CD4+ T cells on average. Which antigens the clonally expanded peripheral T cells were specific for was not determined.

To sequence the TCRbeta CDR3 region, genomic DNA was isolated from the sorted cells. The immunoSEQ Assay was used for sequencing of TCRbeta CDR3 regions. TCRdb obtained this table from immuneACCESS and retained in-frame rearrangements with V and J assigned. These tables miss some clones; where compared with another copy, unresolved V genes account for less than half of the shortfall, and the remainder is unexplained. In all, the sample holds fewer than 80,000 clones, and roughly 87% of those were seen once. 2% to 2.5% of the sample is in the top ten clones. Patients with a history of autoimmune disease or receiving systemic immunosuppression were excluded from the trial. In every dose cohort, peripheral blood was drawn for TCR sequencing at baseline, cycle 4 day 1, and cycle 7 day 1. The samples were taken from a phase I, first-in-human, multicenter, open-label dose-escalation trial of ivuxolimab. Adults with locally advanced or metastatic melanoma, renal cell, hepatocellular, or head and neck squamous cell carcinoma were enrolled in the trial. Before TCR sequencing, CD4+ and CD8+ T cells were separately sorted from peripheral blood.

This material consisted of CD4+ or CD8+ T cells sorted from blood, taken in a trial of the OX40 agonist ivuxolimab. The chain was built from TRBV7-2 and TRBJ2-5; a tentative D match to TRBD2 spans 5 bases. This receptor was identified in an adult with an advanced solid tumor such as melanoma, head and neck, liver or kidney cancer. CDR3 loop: CASSSTFVERSQYF. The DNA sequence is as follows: TGTGCCAGCAGCTCCACCTTCGTAGAGCGGTCCCAGTACTTC.